This TCR beta chain was recorded in a study of cytomegalovirus exposure and HLA in healthy donors. Primers: 60 Vbeta forward and 13 Jbeta reverse. The data were produced by immunoSEQ multiplex PCR, yet TCRdb's version contains in-frame clones alone and is incomplete. The repertoire holds approximately 120,000 clones, approximately 76% seen once, with more than 6% in the top ten. CDR1 LNHNV and CDR2 YYDKDF come from the germline V gene (reference sequence). The CDR3 loop spans 14 amino acids. J was trimmed by 7 bases and V by 3 bases; bases with no gene match: 7. This clone was detected only a few times.

The chain joins TRBV15 to TRBJ1-2; 8 bases are a match to TRBD1. The TCR sequence derives from a woman aged 45-59 years in good health and CMV-seropositive. The material sequenced was PBMCs. CDR3 in amino acids: CATSSHTGGSGYTF. The CDR3, as DNA: TGTGCCACCAGCAGTCATACAGGGGGAAGTGGCTACACCTTC. The whole variable domain, filled in from reference TRBV15 and TRBJ1-2, reads DAMVIQNPRYQVTQFGKPVTLSCSQTLNHNVMYWYQQKSSQAPKLLFHYYDKDFNNEADTPDNFQSRRPNTSFCFLDIRSPGLGDTAMYLCATSSHTGGSGYTFGSGTRLTVV.